The sequence of this T cell receptor (beta chain) was determined in a study of blood T cell repertoires in COVID-19. Study context: Sample material is recorded as cDNA or gDNA derived from T cells, B-cell-depleted T cells, or PBMCs.

The CDR3 contains 11 residues. V lost 5 bases, J lost 3 bases, and 3 bases lay in between. Methods used by the authors: Amplification of reference gene primers provided the estimated nucleated cell counts. TCRdb's table, derived via immunoSEQ multiplex PCR, lists solely in-frame clones and lacks some. The DNA was the basis for D and trimming; V, J and clone size are from that table. The sample has hundreds of thousands of clones, 70% to 90% seen once. Cohort allocation depended upon clinical history that participants reported. The source material was PBMCs or T cells enriched from blood (not recorded which). This TCR was sampled from a woman aged 45 to 65 who had recovered from COVID-19. This chain uses TRBV12-3 or TRBV12-4 with TRBJ2-3; no definite D call. CDR3 loop: CASSLTDTQYF. The CDR3 nucleotides read TGTGCCAGCAGTCTTACAGATACGCAGTATTTT.